The 21 T cell receptor beta chains reported below all come from one sample, sequenced in a study of technical replicates of blood from a few donors. Only in-frame clones appear in the TCRdb table, and some are missing; sequencing was by immunoSEQ multiplex PCR. The data hold around 17,000 clones, with over 65% observed a single time. The sample comprised PBMCs. Receptor source: a human donor in good health. Some clones in this sample may be carry-over from other donors' samples.

CDR3 DNA: TGTGCCAGCACTCCCCAAGGGGGTATGCCCTACGAGCAGTACTTC. Translation: CASTPQGGMPYEQYF. The V and J genes are TRBV2 and TRBJ2-7, with D perhaps matching TRBD1 (6 bases). Germline CDR1 SNHLY, CDR2 FYNNEI. V was pared by 7 bases and J by 2 bases, with 18 bases between. The length of the CDR3 is 15 residues. Supplemented by reference TRBV2 and TRBJ2-7, the full variable domain reads EPEVTQTPSHQVTQMGQEVILRCVPISNHLYFYWYRQILGQKVEFLVSFYNNEISEKSEIFDDQFSVERPDGSNFTLKIRSTKLEDSAMYFCASTPQGGMPYEQYFGPGTRLTVT.

This clone was seen a handful of times. The chain employs TRBV19 and TRBJ2-7, with TRBD1 matching 7 bases. V shed 5 bases and J 3 bases; nucleotides not matched to a gene: 4. Looked up from germline, CDR1 is LNHDA and CDR2 is SQIVND (reference sequence). The CDR3 is 13 residues long. In nucleotides, the CDR3 is TGTGCCAGTAGTTCAGGGACAGTCTACGAGCAGTACTTC. Protein product: CASSSGTVYEQYF.

The V and J genes are TRBV9 and TRBJ1-1; D unclear. Germline V gene sequence: CDR1 SGDLS, CDR2 YYNGEE. The V end lost 6 bases, the J end lost 1 base, and 7 bases lay between the germline ends. The CDR3 runs 12 residues. This CDR3 is CASKSWNTEAFF. In nucleotides, the CDR3 is TGTGCCAGCAAATCGTGGAACACTGAAGCTTTCTTT. Complete variable domain (other parts from reference TRBV9 and TRBJ1-1): DSGVTQTPKHLITATGQRVTLRCSPRSGDLSVYWYQQSLDQGLQFLIQYYNGEERAKGNILERFSAQQFPDLHSELNLSSLELGDSALYFCASKSWNTEAFFGQGTRLTVV.

The V gene is TRBV5-1, the J gene TRBJ2-5; 8 bases map to TRBD1. This CDR3 has 17 residues. From germline, CDR1 is SGHRS and CDR2 YFSETQ. After removal of 5 bases from V and 0 bases from J, the junction contained 12 bases not matched to a gene. The CDR3 DNA follows: TGCGCCAGCAGACCCTATACCGGGACAGGATACCAAGAGACCCAGTACTTC. Protein: CASRPYTGTGYQETQYF.

The chain recombines TRBV5-1 with TRBJ1-4; D gene uncertain. Germline values: CDR1 SGHRS, CDR2 YFSETQ. This CDR3 has 21 residues. The V gene lost 2 bases and the J gene lost 2 bases, with 28 bases spanning the gap. CDR3 nucleotides: TGCGCCAGCAGCTTAAAGATCCTCCGGGAGAACCGATCAGCGACTAATGAAAAACTGTTTTTT. Protein product: CASSLKILRENRSATNEKLFF.

The V and J genes are TRBV4-1 and TRBJ1-1; tentatively, D is TRBD1 (5 bases). Trimming left V 0 bases short and J 6 bases short, with 14 bases between. CDR1 and CDR2 (germline): MGHRA, YSYEKL. The CDR3 sequence is 15 residues long. DNA of the CDR3: TGCGCCAGCAGCCAAGATCCGGGGGGTTTCGCTGAAGCTTTCTTT. The encoded protein is CASSQDPGGFAEAFF.

This chain connects TRBV5-5 to TRBJ1-4, with TRBD1 matching 8 bases. Trimming took 0 bases from V and 7 from J; bases not matched to a gene: 20. The CDR3 runs to 20 residues. Per the germline V gene, CDR1 is SGHKS and CDR2 is YYEKEE (reference sequence). CDR3 sequence (DNA): TGTGCCAGCAGCTTGGAGACAGGGGCACATATAACTAAAGGTAGTGAAAAACTGTTTTTT. Amino acids: CASSLETGAHITKGSEKLFF.

The chain links TRBV5-1 to TRBJ1-4; D might be TRBD1 (5 bases). This CDR3 has 13 residues. CDR1 is SGHRS and CDR2 is YFSETQ in the germline V gene. Trimming removed 9 bases at V and 7 bases at J, with 16 bases between. The CDR3 bases are TGCGCCACCGCCCAGGGTTCTGGTGAAAAACTGTTTTTT. Its translation: CATAQGSGEKLFF.

The chain carries TRBV23-1 and TRBJ2-7; 9 bases fit TRBD1. TRBV23-1 is an ORF; its function is uncertain. V trimming: 6 bases; J trimming: 3 bases; junction bases outside the gene matches: 0. CDR3 length: 12 residues. CDR3 DNA: TGCGCCAGCAGGACAGGGGGCTACGAGCAGTACTTC. As protein: CASRTGGYEQYF.

The chain joins TRBV7-3 to TRBJ2-3; 9 bases map to TRBD1. The CDR3 is 15 amino acids. V gave up 5 bases and J gave up 1 base; unmatched junction bases: 4. Germline V gives CDR1 SGHTA, CDR2 FQGTGA. The CDR3 DNA sequence: TGTGCCAGCAGCCGAACAGGGGGCGGCACAGATACGCAGTATTTT. It codes for CASSRTGGGTDTQYF.

The chain is built from TRBV9 and TRBJ2-1; 10 bases fit TRBD2. CDR3 length equals 15 residues. V trimming: 0 bases; J trimming: 8 bases; junction bases outside the gene matches: 5. Germline-derived CDR1 and CDR2 are SGDLS and YYNGEE. For the CDR3, the DNA is TGTGCCAGCAGCGTAGCTCTAGCGGGAGTTTATGAGCAGTTCTTC. Translated: CASSVALAGVYEQFF.

The chain recombines TRBV5-4 with TRBJ2-1, with 12 bases fitting TRBD2. The CDR3 consists of 17 residues. With 0 bases clipped from V and 4 bases from J, the junction kept 5 bases outside the gene matches. Germline V CDR1 and CDR2: SGHNT, YYREEE (reference sequence). CDR3 protein: CASSLGLAGEGYNEQFF. The CDR3 coding sequence is TGTGCCAGCAGCTTGGGACTAGCGGGAGAGGGTTACAATGAGCAGTTCTTC.

The chain recombines TRBV29-1 with TRBJ1-1; D gene uncertain. The CDR3 is made up of 13 amino acids. Germline V gene sequence: CDR1 SQVTM, CDR2 ANQGSEA. V was shortened by 0 bases and J by 3 bases, with 8 bases between the two germline ends. DNA of the CDR3: TGCAGCGTTGAAGAGTCAGAATACACTGAAGCTTTCTTT. Translating gives CSVEESEYTEAFF. Variable domain in full (rest from reference TRBV29-1 and TRBJ1-1): SAVISQKPSRDICQRGTSLTIQCQVDSQVTMMFWYRQQPGQSLTLIATANQGSEATYESGFVIDKFPISRPNLTFSTLTVSNMSPEDSSIYLCSVEESEYTEAFFGQGTRLTVV.

J is TRBJ2-3 and V is TRBV5-1; the match to TRBD2 covers 8 bases. Germline loops: CDR1 SGHRS, CDR2 YFSETQ. The CDR3 runs to 17 residues. J was trimmed by 1 base and V by 4 bases; bases with no gene match: 11. The CDR3 spells CASSRQGRREGTDTQYF. CDR3 bases: TGCGCCAGCAGCCGCCAAGGACGGCGGGAGGGCACAGATACGCAGTATTTT.

The chain carries TRBV4-1 and TRBJ2-5; 9 bases align to TRBD1. This CDR3 is built from 15 residues. Germline V gene lookup returns CDR1 MGHRA and CDR2 YSYEKL. The trim removed 3 bases at V and 5 bases at J, leaving 7 bases unmatched. The chain's CDR3 is CASSQGGQGTETQYF. Written as DNA, the CDR3 is TGCGCCAGCAGCCAGGGAGGACAGGGGACGGAGACCCAGTACTTC.

This chain joins TRBV6-5 and TRBJ2-2; no reliable D call. This CDR3 spans 13 amino acids. Trimming left V 5 bases short and J 0 bases short, with 4 bases between. The germline V gene has CDR1 MNHEY and CDR2 SVGAGI. CDR3 protein: CASSGANTGELFF. Written as DNA, the CDR3 is TGTGCCAGCAGTGGAGCGAACACCGGGGAGCTGTTTTTT.

V usage is TRBV5-5 and J usage is TRBJ1-1, with D perhaps matching TRBD1 (5 bases). CDR1 and CDR2 from the germline V gene are SGHKS and YYEKEE (reference sequence). CDR3 length: 13 amino acids. V was cut by 0 bases and J by 4 bases, with 7 bases left in between. The CDR3 loop reads CASSLGTTTEAFF. The CDR3 DNA sequence: TGTGCCAGCAGCTTGGGGACAACCACTGAAGCTTTCTTT.

The chain couples TRBV4-1 to TRBJ2-1; no definite D call. CDR1 and CDR2 from the germline V gene are MGHRA and YSYEKL. The CDR3 runs 15 residues. Trimming removed 4 bases from V and 4 bases from J, with 14 bases in between. The CDR3: CASSLSRSDYNEQFF. Here the CDR3 DNA reads TGCGCCAGCAGCCTTTCTAGATCTGATTACAATGAGCAGTTCTTC.

V gene TRBV28 combines with J gene TRBJ2-4, with TRBD1 matching over 8 bases. The V gene's germline CDR1 is MDHEN and CDR2 SYDVKM. The J segment lost 2 bases and the V segment lost 5 bases, leaving 8 bases of the junction unmatched. The CDR3 covers 16 residues. Here the CDR3 DNA reads TGTGCCAGCAGTCGACAGGGGCCTGGAACCAAAAACATTCAGTACTTC. Protein product: CASSRQGPGTKNIQYF.

This clone was detected only a few times. The chain links TRBV19 to TRBJ1-1; D perhaps matches TRBD1 (5 bases). The CDR3 is 14 residues long. Germline lookup yields CDR1 LNHDA and CDR2 SQIVND (reference sequence). Trimming removed 6 bases from V and 3 bases from J, with 14 bases in between. The CDR3 sequence is CASRRRGEDTEAFF. CDR3 DNA: TGTGCCAGTAGGAGGCGGGGCGAGGACACTGAAGCTTTCTTT.

As regards this clone: Other DNA sequences of this sample code for an identical CDR3. The chain links TRBV2 to TRBJ1-1; D uncertain. The CDR3 length is 13 residues. The V and J ends lost 7 bases and 1 base respectively, with 10 bases between them. The V gene's germline CDR1 is SNHLY and CDR2 FYNNEI. In DNA form, the CDR3 reads TGTGCCAGCATTCGGGAGTCGAACACTGAAGCTTTCTTT. Its translation is CASIRESNTEAFF.